The clone carrying this T cell receptor (beta chain) appeared a few times. What it binds is unknown. These data come from a study of T cells in Graves' hyperthyroidism and ophthalmopathy. Study outcomes and limitations: In the blood, most expanded thyroid clonotypes above 0.001 appeared as well.

The CDR3 covers 15 residues. The V and J ends lost 0 bases and 3 bases respectively, with 12 bases between them. CDR1 is LNHDA, CDR2 SQIVND, per germline (reference sequence). RNA transcripts yielded amplified TCR beta CDR3 regions. Carried out on the TCR CDR3, a first-round RT-PCR used the HTBI primer set. TCRdb reprocessed the multiplex PCR reads with MiXCR, giving one entry per CDR3 protein. In the table there are under 700,000 distinct CDR3 sequences, about 43% of which are singletons. Thyroid ultrasound and orbital computed tomography, with clinical symptoms and serum thyroxine and TRAb, informed diagnoses.

The rearrangement uses TRBV19 and TRBJ2-7; D gene ambiguous. This clonotype was obtained from a woman aged 18-29 years with Graves' hyperthyroidism. Sample: peripheral blood or thyroid tissue (not recorded which). The CDR3 bases are TGTGCCAGTAGTATAGATCTGGGGTGCCTCTACGAGCAGTACTTC. Its protein is CASSIDLGCLYEQYF.